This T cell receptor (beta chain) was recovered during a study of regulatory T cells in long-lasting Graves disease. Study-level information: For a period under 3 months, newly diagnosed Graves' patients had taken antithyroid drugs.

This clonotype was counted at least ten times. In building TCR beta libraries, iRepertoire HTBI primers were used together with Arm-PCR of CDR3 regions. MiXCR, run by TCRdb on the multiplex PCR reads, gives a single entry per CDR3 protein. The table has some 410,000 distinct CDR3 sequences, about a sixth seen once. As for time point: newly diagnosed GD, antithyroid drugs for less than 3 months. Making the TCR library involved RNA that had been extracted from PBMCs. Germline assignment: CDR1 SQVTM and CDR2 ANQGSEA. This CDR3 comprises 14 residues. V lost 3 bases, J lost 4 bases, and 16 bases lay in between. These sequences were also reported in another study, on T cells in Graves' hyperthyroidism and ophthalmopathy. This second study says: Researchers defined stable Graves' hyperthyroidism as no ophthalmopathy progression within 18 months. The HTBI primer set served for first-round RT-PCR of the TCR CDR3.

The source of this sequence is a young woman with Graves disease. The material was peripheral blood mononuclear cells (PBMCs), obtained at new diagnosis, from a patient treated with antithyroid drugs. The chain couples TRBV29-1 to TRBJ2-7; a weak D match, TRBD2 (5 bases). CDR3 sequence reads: CSVEKSGGGYEQYF. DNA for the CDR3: TGCAGCGTTGAGAAGTCAGGCGGAGGTTACGAGCAGTACTTC.